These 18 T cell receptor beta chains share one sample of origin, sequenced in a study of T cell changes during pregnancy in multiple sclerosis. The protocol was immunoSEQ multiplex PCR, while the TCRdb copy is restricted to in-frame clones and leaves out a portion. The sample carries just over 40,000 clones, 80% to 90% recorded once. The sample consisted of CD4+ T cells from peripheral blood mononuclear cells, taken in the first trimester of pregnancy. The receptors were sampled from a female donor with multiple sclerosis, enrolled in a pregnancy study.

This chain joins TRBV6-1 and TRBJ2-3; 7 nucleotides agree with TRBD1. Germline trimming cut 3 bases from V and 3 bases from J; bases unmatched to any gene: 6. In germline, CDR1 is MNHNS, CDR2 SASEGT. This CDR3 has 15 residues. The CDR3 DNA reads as TGTGCCAGCAGTGATAGGGGACAGATAACAGATACGCAGTATTTT. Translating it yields CASSDRGQITDTQYF.

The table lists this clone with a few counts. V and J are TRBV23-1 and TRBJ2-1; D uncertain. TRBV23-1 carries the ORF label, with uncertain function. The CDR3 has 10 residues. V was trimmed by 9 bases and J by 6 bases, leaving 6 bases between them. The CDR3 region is CARFSNEQFF. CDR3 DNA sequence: TGCGCCAGATTTAGCAATGAGCAGTTCTTC.

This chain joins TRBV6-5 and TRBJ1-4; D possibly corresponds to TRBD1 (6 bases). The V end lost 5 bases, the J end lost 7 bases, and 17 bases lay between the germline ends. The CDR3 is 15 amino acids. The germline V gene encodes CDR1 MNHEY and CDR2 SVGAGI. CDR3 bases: TGTGCCAGCAGTATCCAGGGGCAATGGGGTGAAAAACTGTTTTTT. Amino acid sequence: CASSIQGQWGEKLFF.

The CDR3 DNA is TGTGCCAGCCGGGACAGGAGGGACACTGAAGCTTTCTTT. Translated: CASRDRRDTEAFF. The V call is TRBV2, the J call TRBJ1-1; 8 nucleotides match TRBD1. V was clipped by 8 bases and J by 3 bases; unmatched bases: 5. This CDR3 is 13 amino acids long. Germline V gene data show CDR1 as SNHLY and CDR2 as FYNNEI. The full variable domain, rest sourced from reference TRBV2 and TRBJ1-1, is EPEVTQTPSHQVTQMGQEVILRCVPISNHLYFYWYRQILGQKVEFLVSFYNNEISEKSEIFDDQFSVERPDGSNFTLKIRSTKLEDSAMYFCASRDRRDTEAFFGQGTRLTVV.

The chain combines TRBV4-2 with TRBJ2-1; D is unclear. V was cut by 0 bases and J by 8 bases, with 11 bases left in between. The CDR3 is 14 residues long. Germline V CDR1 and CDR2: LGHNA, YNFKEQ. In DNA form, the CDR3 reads TGTGCCAGCAGCCAAGATCGGTCCAGCGATGAGCAGTTCTTC. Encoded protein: CASSQDRSSDEQFF.

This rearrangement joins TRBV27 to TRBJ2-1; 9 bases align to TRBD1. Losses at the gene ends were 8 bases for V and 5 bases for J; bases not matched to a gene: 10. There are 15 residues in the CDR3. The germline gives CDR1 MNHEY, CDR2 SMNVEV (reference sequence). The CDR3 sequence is CASGEQGAGNNEQFF. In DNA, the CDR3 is TGTGCCAGCGGAGAACAGGGGGCGGGGAACAATGAGCAGTTCTTC.

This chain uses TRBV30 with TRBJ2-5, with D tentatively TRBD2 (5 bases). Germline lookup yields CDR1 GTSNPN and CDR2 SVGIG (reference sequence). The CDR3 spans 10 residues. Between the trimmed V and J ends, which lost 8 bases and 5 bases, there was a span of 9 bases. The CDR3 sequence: CALGVETQYF. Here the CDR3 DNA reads TGTGCCCTCGGGGTCGAGACCCAGTACTTC.

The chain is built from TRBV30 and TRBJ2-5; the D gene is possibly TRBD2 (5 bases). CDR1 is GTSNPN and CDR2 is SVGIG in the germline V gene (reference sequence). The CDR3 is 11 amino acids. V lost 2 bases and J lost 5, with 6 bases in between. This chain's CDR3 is CAWSRGETQYF. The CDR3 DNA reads TGTGCCTGGAGTCGCGGGGAGACCCAGTACTTC.

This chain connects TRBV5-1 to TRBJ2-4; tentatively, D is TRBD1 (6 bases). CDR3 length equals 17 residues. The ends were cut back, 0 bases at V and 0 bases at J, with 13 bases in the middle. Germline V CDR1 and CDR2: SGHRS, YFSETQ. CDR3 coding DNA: TGCGCCAGCAGCTTGGGGACAGCATTTTTAGCCAAAAACATTCAGTACTTC. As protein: CASSLGTAFLAKNIQYF. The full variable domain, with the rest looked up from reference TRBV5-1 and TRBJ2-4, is KAGVTQTPRYLIKTRGQQVTLSCSPISGHRSVSWYQQTPGQGLQFLFEYFSETQRNKGNFPGRFSGRQFSNSRSEMNVSTLELGDSALYLCASSLGTAFLAKNIQYFGAGTRLSVL.

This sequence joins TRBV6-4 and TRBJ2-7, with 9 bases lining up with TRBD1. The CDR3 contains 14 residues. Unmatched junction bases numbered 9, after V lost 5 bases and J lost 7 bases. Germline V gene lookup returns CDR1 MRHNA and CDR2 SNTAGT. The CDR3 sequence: CASSLTGGLQEQYF. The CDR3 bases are TGTGCCAGCAGTTTGACAGGGGGTCTTCAGGAGCAGTACTTC.

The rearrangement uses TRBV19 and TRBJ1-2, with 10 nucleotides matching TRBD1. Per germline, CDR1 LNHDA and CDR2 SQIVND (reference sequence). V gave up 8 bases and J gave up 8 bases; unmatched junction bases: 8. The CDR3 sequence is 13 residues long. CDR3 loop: CASSGGTGDGYTF. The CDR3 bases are TGTGCCAGTTCAGGAGGGACAGGGGACGGCTACACCTTC. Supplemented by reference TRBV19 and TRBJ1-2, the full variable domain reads DGGITQSPKYLFRKEGQNVTLSCEQNLNHDAMYWYRQDPGQGLRLIYYSQIVNDFQKGDIAEGYSVSREKKESFPLTVTSAQKNPTAFYLCASSGGTGDGYTFGSGTRLTVV.

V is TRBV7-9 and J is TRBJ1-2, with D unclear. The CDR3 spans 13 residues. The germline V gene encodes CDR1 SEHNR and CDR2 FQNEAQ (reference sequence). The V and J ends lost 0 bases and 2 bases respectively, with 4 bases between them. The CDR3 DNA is TGTGCCAGCAGCTTAGCCCCGAACTATGGCTACACCTTC. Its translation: CASSLAPNYGYTF.

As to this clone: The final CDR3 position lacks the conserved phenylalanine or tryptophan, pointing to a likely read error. The CDR3 here is CAWRVTGASYNSPLHL. CDR3 coding DNA: TGTGCCTGGAGGGTAACAGGGGCGTCCTATAATTCACCCCTCCACCTT. This chain connects TRBV30 to TRBJ1-6; TRBD1 matches at 7 bases. Germline V gene data show CDR1 as GTSNPN and CDR2 as SVGIG (reference sequence). The ends lost 3 bases at V and 1 base at J; junction bases unmatched: 6. The CDR3 is 16 residues long.

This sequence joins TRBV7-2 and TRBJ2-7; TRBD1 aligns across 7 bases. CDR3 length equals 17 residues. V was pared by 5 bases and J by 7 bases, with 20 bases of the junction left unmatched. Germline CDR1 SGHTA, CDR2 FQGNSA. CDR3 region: CASSPGILDRSLGEQYF. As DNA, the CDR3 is TGTGCCAGCAGCCCCGGCATACTGGACAGGTCCTTGGGGGAGCAGTACTTC.

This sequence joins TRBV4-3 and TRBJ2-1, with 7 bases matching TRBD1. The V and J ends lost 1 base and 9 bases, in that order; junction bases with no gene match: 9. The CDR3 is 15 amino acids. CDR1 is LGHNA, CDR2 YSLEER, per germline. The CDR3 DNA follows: TGCGCCAGCAGCCAAGGGATGACAGGGTCTACTGAGCAGTTCTTC. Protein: CASSQGMTGSTEQFF.

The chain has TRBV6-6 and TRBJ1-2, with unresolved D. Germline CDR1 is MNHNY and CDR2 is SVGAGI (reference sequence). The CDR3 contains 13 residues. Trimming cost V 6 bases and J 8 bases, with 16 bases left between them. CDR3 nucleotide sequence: TGTGCCAGCAGCCCACAGCCATCGGGAGGCTACACCTTC. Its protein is CASSPQPSGGYTF.

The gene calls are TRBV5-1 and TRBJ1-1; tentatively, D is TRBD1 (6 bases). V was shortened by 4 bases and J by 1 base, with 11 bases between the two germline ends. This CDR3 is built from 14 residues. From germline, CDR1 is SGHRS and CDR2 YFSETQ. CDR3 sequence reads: CASSRGTPNTEAFF. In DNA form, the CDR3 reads TGCGCCAGCAGCCGAGGGACACCGAACACTGAAGCTTTCTTT.

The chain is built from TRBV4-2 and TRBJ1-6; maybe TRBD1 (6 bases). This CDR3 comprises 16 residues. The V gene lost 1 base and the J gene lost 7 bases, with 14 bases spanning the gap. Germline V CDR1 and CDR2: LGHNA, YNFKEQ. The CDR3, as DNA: TGTGCCAGCAGCCAAGCCACGGGACAAATCAATTCACCCCTCCACTTT. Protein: CASSQATGQINSPLHF.